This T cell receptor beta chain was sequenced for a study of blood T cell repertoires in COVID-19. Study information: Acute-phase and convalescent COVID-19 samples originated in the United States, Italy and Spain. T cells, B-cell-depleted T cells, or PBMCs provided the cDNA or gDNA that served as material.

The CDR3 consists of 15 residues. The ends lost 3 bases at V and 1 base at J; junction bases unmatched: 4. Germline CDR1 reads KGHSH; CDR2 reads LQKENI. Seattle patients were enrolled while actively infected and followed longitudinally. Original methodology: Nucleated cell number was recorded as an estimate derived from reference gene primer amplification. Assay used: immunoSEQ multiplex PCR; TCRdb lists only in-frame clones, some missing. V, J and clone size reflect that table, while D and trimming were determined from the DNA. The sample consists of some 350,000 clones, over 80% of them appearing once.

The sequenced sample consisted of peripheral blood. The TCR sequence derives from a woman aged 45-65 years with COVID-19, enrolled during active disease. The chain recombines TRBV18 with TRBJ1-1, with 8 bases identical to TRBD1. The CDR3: CASSPADRANTEAFF. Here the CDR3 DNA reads TGTGCCAGCTCACCGGCGGACAGGGCGAACACTGAAGCTTTCTTT.